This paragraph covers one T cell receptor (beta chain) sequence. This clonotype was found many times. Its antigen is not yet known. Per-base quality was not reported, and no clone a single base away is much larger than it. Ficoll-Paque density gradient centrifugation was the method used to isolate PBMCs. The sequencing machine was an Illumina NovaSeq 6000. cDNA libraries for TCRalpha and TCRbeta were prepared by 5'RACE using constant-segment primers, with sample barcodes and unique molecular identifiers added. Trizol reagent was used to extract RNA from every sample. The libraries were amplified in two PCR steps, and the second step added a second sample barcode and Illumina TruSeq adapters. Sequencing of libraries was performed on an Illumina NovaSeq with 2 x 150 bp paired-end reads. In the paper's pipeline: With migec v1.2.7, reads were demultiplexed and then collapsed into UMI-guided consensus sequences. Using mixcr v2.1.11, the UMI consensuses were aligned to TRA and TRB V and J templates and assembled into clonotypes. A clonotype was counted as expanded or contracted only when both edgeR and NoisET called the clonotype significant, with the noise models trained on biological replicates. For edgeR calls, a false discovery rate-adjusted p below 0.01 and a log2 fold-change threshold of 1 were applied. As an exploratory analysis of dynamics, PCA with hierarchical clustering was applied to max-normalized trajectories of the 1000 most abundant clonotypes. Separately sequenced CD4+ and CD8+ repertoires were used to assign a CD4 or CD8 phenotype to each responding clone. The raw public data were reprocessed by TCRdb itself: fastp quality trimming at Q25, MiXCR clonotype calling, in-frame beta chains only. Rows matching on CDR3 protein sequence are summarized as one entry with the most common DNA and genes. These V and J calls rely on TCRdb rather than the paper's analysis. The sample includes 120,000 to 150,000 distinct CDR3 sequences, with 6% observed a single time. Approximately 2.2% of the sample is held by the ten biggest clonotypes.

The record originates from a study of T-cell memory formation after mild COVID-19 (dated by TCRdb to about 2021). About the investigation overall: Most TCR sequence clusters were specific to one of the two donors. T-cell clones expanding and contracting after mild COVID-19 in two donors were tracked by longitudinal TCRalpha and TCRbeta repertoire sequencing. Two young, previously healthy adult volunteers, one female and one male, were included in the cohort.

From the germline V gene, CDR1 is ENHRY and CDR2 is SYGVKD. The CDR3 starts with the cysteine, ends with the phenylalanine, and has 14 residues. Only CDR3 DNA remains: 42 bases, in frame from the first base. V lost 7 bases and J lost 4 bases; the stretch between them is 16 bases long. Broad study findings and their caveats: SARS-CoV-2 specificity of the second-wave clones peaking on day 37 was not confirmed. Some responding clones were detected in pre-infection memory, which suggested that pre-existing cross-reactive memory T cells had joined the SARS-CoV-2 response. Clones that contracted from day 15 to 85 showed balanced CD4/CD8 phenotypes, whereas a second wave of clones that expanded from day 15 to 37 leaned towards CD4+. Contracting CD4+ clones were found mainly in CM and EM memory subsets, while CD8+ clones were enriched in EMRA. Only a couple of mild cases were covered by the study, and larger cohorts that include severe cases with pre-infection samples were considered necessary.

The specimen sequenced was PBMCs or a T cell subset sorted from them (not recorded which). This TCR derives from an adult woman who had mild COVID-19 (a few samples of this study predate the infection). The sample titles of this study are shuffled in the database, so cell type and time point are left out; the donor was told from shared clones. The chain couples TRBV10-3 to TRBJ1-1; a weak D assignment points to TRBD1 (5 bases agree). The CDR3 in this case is CAINAQGPGTEAFF. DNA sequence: TGTGCCATCAATGCCCAGGGTCCGGGCACTGAAGCTTTCTTT.